A single T cell receptor beta chain is shown here with its context. Its antigen is unidentified. This sample is part of a study of CD8+ T cells in alopecia areata. Germline CDR1 is SNHLY and CDR2 is FYNNEI. The ends were cut back, 0 bases at V and 5 bases at J, with 10 bases in the middle. This CDR3 has 14 amino acids. Extracted from the samples, RNA was reverse transcribed into cDNA to serve as the sequencing template. Assay: immunoSEQ multiplex PCR; the TCRdb copy retains only in-frame clones and omits some. This sample has 90,000 to 130,000 clones; approximately 60% occur once, and the top ten carry around a fifth. The study, taken as a whole, reports: There were also resident alphabeta T cells of normal skin sequenced in scalp samples. Among patients, TCR sharing was less clear than in mice, a difference possibly due in part to HLA diversity in the patient population. Normal scalp had lower clonality than lesional scalp, with alopecia totalis/universalis lesions showing this most strongly.

The source is a human donor in good health. Material: CD8+ T cells sorted from blood. The chain combines TRBV2 with TRBJ1-2, with unresolved D. CDR3 region: CASSEAPQLYGYTF. The DNA of the CDR3 is TGTGCCAGCAGTGAAGCCCCACAACTTTATGGCTACACCTTC.